These 24 T cell receptor beta chains were all obtained from the same sample, sequenced in a study of shared clonotypes between healthy human individuals. CD45RO-negative cells were positively selected for CCR7, leaving out terminally differentiated effector memory CD45RA+ cells. Only in-frame clones appear in the TCRdb table, and some are missing; sequencing was by immunoSEQ multiplex PCR. The sample lists some 2.1 million clones, about 95% occurring once. The sequenced material came from naive CD8+ T cells sorted from blood. The source of these receptors is a man aged 18 to 29 in good health.

About this clone itself: Different DNA sequences within this sample yield the same CDR3. The rearrangement joins TRBV9 to TRBJ1-6; D ambiguous. Per germline, CDR1 SGDLS and CDR2 YYNGEE. CDR3 length equals 15 residues. V lost 2 bases and J 0 bases, leaving 6 bases between the germline ends. CDR3 protein: CASSVGSSYNSPLHF. CDR3 DNA sequence: TGTGCCAGCAGCGTGGGAAGCTCCTATAATTCACCCCTCCACTTT.

The rearrangement links TRBV4-3 to TRBJ2-1, with D maybe TRBD1 (7 bases). This CDR3 contains 17 residues. Trimming took 1 base from V and 3 from J, leaving 16 bases between them. Germline values: CDR1 LGHNA, CDR2 YSLEER. CDR3 region: CASSQVSWGDSYNEQFF. The CDR3 region has the DNA TGCGCCAGCAGCCAAGTGTCGTGGGGGGACAGCTACAATGAGCAGTTCTTC.

The chain has TRBV6-1 and TRBJ2-7, with D perhaps TRBD2 (6 bases). The CDR3 has 16 residues. The germline CDR1 and CDR2 sequences are MNHNS and SASEGT. With 2 bases removed from V and 3 bases from J, the gap between germline ends came to 17 bases. The CDR3 region has the DNA TGTGCCAGCAGTGAATACTTCGAGGGGACTCTCTACGAGCAGTACTTC. This gives the protein CASSEYFEGTLYEQYF.

The chain is built from TRBV7-9 and TRBJ1-6; no reliable D call. CDR3 length: 16 amino acids. V was clipped by 1 base and J by 0 bases, with 7 bases between them. Germline V gene data show CDR1 as SEHNR and CDR2 as FQNEAQ (reference sequence). CDR3 amino acids: CASSLDWSSYNSPLHF. CDR3 coding DNA: TGTGCCAGCAGCTTAGATTGGAGCTCCTATAATTCACCCCTCCACTTT.

V and J are TRBV4-3 and TRBJ2-2; TRBD2 aligns across 7 bases. V shed 7 bases, J shed 8 bases, and the junction held 10 bases outside the gene matches. Germline CDR1 reads LGHNA; CDR2 reads YSLEER. The CDR3 consists of 14 residues. In DNA form, the CDR3 reads TGCGCCAGCAACCAGGGCGGGAGCGGGGGGGAGCTGTTTTTT. Translating gives CASNQGGSGGELFF.

V usage is TRBV7-2 and J usage is TRBJ1-2; 7 positions agree with TRBD1. CDR1 is SGHTA and CDR2 is FQGNSA in the germline V gene. The CDR3 length is 13 residues. Trimming removed 1 base from V and 8 bases from J; junction bases left unmatched: 4. In nucleotides, the CDR3 is TGTGCCAGCAGCTTAGGGACAGGCATCGGCTACACCTTC. Protein: CASSLGTGIGYTF.

The chain couples TRBV11-2 to TRBJ2-3, with 7 bases identical to TRBD1. The CDR3 length is 14 residues. Germline values: CDR1 SGHAT, CDR2 FQNNGV. Trimming at V came to 5 bases and at J to 6 bases, leaving 8 bases not matched to a gene. CDR3 residues: CASSETGWVDTQYF. The CDR3, as DNA: TGTGCCAGCAGCGAGACAGGGTGGGTGGATACGCAGTATTTT.

The rearrangement links TRBV5-6 to TRBJ2-7; D is uncertain. This CDR3 contains 13 residues. Germline V gene lookup returns CDR1 SGHDT and CDR2 YYEEEE. V lost 4 bases, J lost 2 bases, and 10 bases lay in between. The CDR3 reads CASSGVAPYEQYF. CDR3 bases: TGTGCCAGCAGCGGGGTAGCCCCCTACGAGCAGTACTTC.

DNA of the CDR3: TGTGCCAGCAGTTTAGCAGGGTACACTGAAGCTTTCTTT. This gives the protein CASSLAGYTEAFF. V and J are TRBV5-4 and TRBJ1-1, with a possible D match to TRBD1 (5 bases). The V end was cut by 5 bases, the J end by 3 bases, with 11 bases between. The germline CDR1 and CDR2 sequences are SGHNT and YYREEE (reference sequence). This CDR3 comprises 13 residues.

The chain uses TRBV4-3 and TRBJ1-1; D perhaps matches TRBD1 (5 bases). Germline loops: CDR1 LGHNA, CDR2 YSLEER. The CDR3 loop spans 16 amino acids. The ends were cut back, 2 bases at V and 3 bases at J, with 16 bases in the middle. This CDR3 reads CASSQLFGALDTEAFF. The CDR3 DNA sequence: TGCGCCAGCAGCCAACTTTTTGGGGCGCTGGACACTGAAGCTTTCTTT.

Worth noting for this clone: Other DNA sequences in this sample translate to the same CDR3. The chain joins TRBV7-9 to TRBJ1-4; no clear D gene. The CDR3 covers 14 residues. V lost 2 bases, J lost 0 bases, and 4 bases lay in between. CDR1 and CDR2 from the germline V gene are SEHNR and FQNEAQ (reference sequence). CDR3 residues: CASSLQATNEKLFF. The CDR3 DNA is TGTGCCAGCAGCTTACAGGCAACTAATGAAAAACTGTTTTTT.

This sequence joins TRBV5-6 and TRBJ1-2; TRBD1 aligns across 10 bases. Germline V gives CDR1 SGHDT, CDR2 YYEEEE. CDR3 length: 16 residues. V lost 4 bases to trimming and J lost 4 bases; unmatched junction nucleotides: 10. CDR3 coding DNA: TGTGCCAGCAGCCTCCGGACAGGGGGGATCCTCTATGGCTACACCTTC. It specifies CASSLRTGGILYGYTF.

The chain has TRBV6-5 and TRBJ2-5, with D hard to call. Germline CDR1 is MNHEY and CDR2 is SVGAGI. V dropped 3 bases and J dropped 3 bases, with 11 bases sitting between them. The CDR3 loop spans 14 amino acids. This chain's CDR3 is CASSYRGRKETQYF. CDR3 coding DNA: TGTGCCAGCAGTTATCGTGGCAGGAAAGAGACCCAGTACTTC.

On this clone: Distinct nucleotide sequences in the sample also encode this CDR3. CDR3 sequence: CASSSPDSSYEQYF. The CDR3 DNA sequence: TGTGCCAGCAGCTCACCTGACAGTTCCTACGAGCAGTACTTC. The J gene is TRBJ2-7, the V gene TRBV5-4; possible D gene TRBD1, 5 bases. The germline CDR1 and CDR2 sequences are SGHNT and YYREEE (reference sequence). The CDR3 runs 14 residues. With 3 bases removed from V and 1 base from J, the gap between germline ends came to 11 bases.

The chain is built from TRBV9 and TRBJ1-2; D call uncertain. CDR1 is SGDLS and CDR2 is YYNGEE in the germline V gene. This CDR3 comprises 14 residues. V was clipped by 4 bases and J by 5 bases, with 15 bases between them. The CDR3: CASSLPQTGYGYTF. The CDR3 nucleotides read TGTGCCAGCAGCCTGCCACAGACGGGGTATGGCTACACCTTC.

The chain employs TRBV6-6 and TRBJ1-2; D ambiguous. CDR1 and CDR2 (germline): MNHNY, SVGAGI (reference sequence). The V and J ends lost 5 bases and 4 bases respectively, with 14 bases between them. This CDR3 has 14 amino acids. The chain's CDR3 is CASSDATGGYGYTF. As DNA, the CDR3 is TGTGCCAGCAGTGACGCTACTGGCGGCTATGGCTACACCTTC.

This chain joins TRBV29-1 and TRBJ2-3; D is possibly TRBD2 (7 bases). V lost 5 bases and J 2 bases, leaving 14 bases between the germline ends. There are 14 residues in the CDR3. Germline assignment: CDR1 SQVTM and CDR2 ANQGSEA. For the CDR3, the DNA is TGCAGCGTTCGGGGGGCGGGGAACACAGATACGCAGTATTTT. It is translated as CSVRGAGNTDTQYF.

The chain joins TRBV4-1 to TRBJ1-4; D is possibly TRBD1 (5 bases). Trimming took 4 bases from V and 6 from J, leaving 24 bases between them. The CDR3 sequence is 18 residues long. The germline V gene encodes CDR1 MGHRA and CDR2 YSYEKL. As DNA, the CDR3 is TGCGCCAGCAGCCCTGCCGAGGGGTTCCTGTCGTCGTATGAAAAACTGTTTTTT. Residues: CASSPAEGFLSSYEKLFF.

The rearrangement uses TRBV4-3 and TRBJ1-2, with a possible D match to TRBD1 (6 bases). The CDR3 consists of 16 residues. V was cut by 0 bases and J by 2 bases, with 13 bases left in between. Germline loops: CDR1 LGHNA, CDR2 YSLEER. CDR3 DNA sequence: TGCGCCAGCAGCCAAGAGGAGGCAGGGGCGAACTATGGCTACACCTTC. It codes for CASSQEEAGANYGYTF.

The rearrangement joins TRBV7-9 to TRBJ2-5, with 11 bases identical to TRBD2. The better agreement between TRBJ2-7 and the DNA end casts doubt on the J call. The germline gives CDR1 SEHNR, CDR2 FQNEAQ (reference sequence). CDR3 length: 15 amino acids. CDR3 sequence reads: CASSLLAGGLDEQYF. CDR3 nucleotide sequence: TGTGCCAGCAGTTTGCTAGCGGGGGGCTTGGACGAGCAGTACTTC.

This sequence joins TRBV6-1 and TRBJ2-7; 9 bases agree with TRBD1. Trimming cost V 8 bases and J 2 bases; bases outside gene matches: 7. In germline, CDR1 is MNHNS, CDR2 SASEGT. The CDR3 loop spans 14 amino acids. CDR3: CASFGTGSTYEQYF. CDR3 DNA: TGTGCCAGCTTCGGGACAGGGAGCACCTACGAGCAGTACTTC.

This sequence joins TRBV7-3 and TRBJ2-1; D remains ambiguous. CDR3 length: 13 residues. Looked up from germline, CDR1 is SGHTA and CDR2 is FQGTGA. V dropped 4 bases and J dropped 7 bases, with 11 bases sitting between them. As DNA, the CDR3 is TGTGCCAGCAGCTACTTAGACGGGAATGAGCAGTTCTTC. It specifies CASSYLDGNEQFF.

This sequence joins TRBV9 and TRBJ1-2; tentatively, D is TRBD1 (6 bases). This CDR3 contains 16 residues. Trimming shortened V by 0 bases and J by 3 bases, and 15 bases separated the two germline ends. Germline CDR1 reads SGDLS; CDR2 reads YYNGEE. Here the CDR3 DNA reads TGTGCCAGCAGCGTAGTCCCGACAGGCGGGGACTATGGCTACACCTTC. Protein sequence: CASSVVPTGGDYGYTF.

The V gene is TRBV29-1, the J gene TRBJ2-3; D call uncertain. This CDR3 contains 12 residues. Germline CDR1 SQVTM, CDR2 ANQGSEA. Trimming shortened V by 3 bases and J by 4 bases, and 8 bases separated the two germline ends. CDR3 DNA: TGCAGCGTTGAGGTCCCTGCAGATACGCAGTATTTT. Amino acids: CSVEVPADTQYF.